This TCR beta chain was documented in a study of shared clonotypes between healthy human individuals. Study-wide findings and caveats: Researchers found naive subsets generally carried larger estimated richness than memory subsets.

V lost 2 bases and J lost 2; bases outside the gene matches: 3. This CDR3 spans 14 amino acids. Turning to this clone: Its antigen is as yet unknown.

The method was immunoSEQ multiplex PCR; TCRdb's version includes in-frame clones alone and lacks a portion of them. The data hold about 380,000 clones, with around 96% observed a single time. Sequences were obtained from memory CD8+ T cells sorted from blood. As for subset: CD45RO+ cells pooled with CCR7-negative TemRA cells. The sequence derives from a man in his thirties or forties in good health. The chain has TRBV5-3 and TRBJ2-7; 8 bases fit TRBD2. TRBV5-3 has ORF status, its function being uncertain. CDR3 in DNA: TGTGCCAGAAGCTTAACGGGAGGGACCTACGAGCAGTACTTC. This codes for CARSLTGGTYEQYF.